The entry that follows covers one T cell receptor (beta chain) sequence. Its target is not known. Its ends do not fully match the called genes, so a read error is possible. In every sequencing run, more than 160 million TCR-beta sequences were generated from 15-18 subjects. MiXCR was run by TCRdb on the 5' RACE reads, yielding one entry per CDR3 protein. The data show under 40,000 distinct CDR3 sequences, about 13% seen once. Time point noted: longitudinal time-point 2. From 2 million PBMCs stored at -80 C, the unsorted libraries were generated. The data were taken from a study of neurological immune-mediated disorders. The CDR3 totals 16 residues. Germline lookup yields CDR1 SGHDT and CDR2 YYEEEE. General study points: Expansion of TCR clones was greatest in HTLV-1-associated myelopathy and smallest in multiple sclerosis, where it fell below that of healthy controls.

What was sequenced was PBMCs. This clonotype originated in a middle-aged woman in good health. The chain employs TRBV5-6 and TRBJ2-1; the D is unclear. CDR3 nucleotides: TGTGCCAGCAGCTTGGCCGTGTCGAGCTCCCACAATGATCAGTTCTTC. Translated, it gives CASSLAVSSSHNDQFF.